Given below is one TCR beta chain in context. Per the original methods: Quantification of nucleated cells was approximated via reference gene primer amplification. Repertoires were generated with immunoSEQ multiplex PCR, while TCRdb's copy carries only in-frame clones and drops some. The D gene and trimming were derived from the DNA, and the V and J assignments and clone size from that table. The sample lists 200,000 to 250,000 clones, about 80% occurring once. The record originates from a study of blood T cell repertoires in COVID-19. Study overall: Collection of acute and convalescent COVID-19 samples took place in the United States, Italy and Spain. T cells, B-cell-depleted T cells, or PBMCs provided the cDNA or gDNA that served as material.

V shed 3 bases and J 7 bases; nucleotides not matched to a gene: 8. CDR1 KGHSH and CDR2 LQKENI come from the germline V gene. The CDR3 runs to 14 residues. In Seattle, patients joined the study during active infection and were tracked longitudinally. Sequencing input: peripheral blood. The TCR originated in an elderly woman with COVID-19, enrolled during active disease. The chain has TRBV18 and TRBJ2-5, with 7 bases lining up with TRBD2. Written as DNA, the CDR3 is TGTGCCAGCTCACCCCGAGACGGCGGGGGGACCCAGTACTTC. Encoded protein: CASSPRDGGGTQYF.